The next 7 T cell receptor beta chains were all read from a single sample in a study of T cells expressing NK-cell markers. From its re-call of the 5' RACE reads, TCRdb lists each CDR3 protein once, without DNA. The repertoire table contains hundreds of thousands of distinct CDR3 sequences. Sequencing was performed on blood T cells: a sorted CD56 or NKG2C T cell subset, CD4+ or CD8+ T cells, or bulk PBMC T cells (not recorded which). Receptors were obtained from a woman between 18 and 75 years old in good health.

This sequence joins TRBV4-3 and TRBJ1-2; the TCRdb call, TRBD1, lacks DNA for checking. The germline V gene encodes CDR1 LGHNA and CDR2 YSLEER. CDR3 size: 14 residues. The CDR3 loop reads CASSQVGQGVGYTF.

The gene calls are TRBV18 and TRBJ2-3; TCRdb outputs TRBD2, but without DNA this stays unchecked. The CDR3 is 14 residues long. Germline V gene data show CDR1 as KGHSH and CDR2 as LQKENI. The CDR3 sequence: CASSLAGPRDTQYF.

This chain joins TRBV5-5 and TRBJ2-2. The CDR3 is made up of 15 amino acids. CDR1 and CDR2 (germline): SGHKS, YYEKEE (reference sequence). The CDR3 is CASSLGRVETGELFF.

CDR3 amino acids: CASSPGTSGRNTQYF. The chain joins TRBV18 to TRBJ2-3; TCRdb lists TRBD2, though no DNA is available to test this call. The CDR3 loop spans 15 amino acids. Germline loops: CDR1 KGHSH, CDR2 LQKENI.

The CDR3 is CSVRTGGGYTF. This chain links TRBV29-1 with TRBJ1-2; there is no DNA to check the TCRdb D call of TRBD1. Germline assignment: CDR1 SQVTM and CDR2 ANQGSEA. This CDR3 comprises 11 residues.

The CDR3 here is CASSLLRDTEAFF. The chain is built from TRBV5-1 and TRBJ1-1. The CDR3 spans 13 residues. The V gene's germline CDR1 is SGHRS and CDR2 YFSETQ.

This rearrangement joins TRBV20-1 to TRBJ2-5; without DNA, the TCRdb call of TRBD1 cannot be checked. There are 13 residues in the CDR3. Germline CDR1 and CDR2: DFQATT and SNEGSKA (reference sequence). The CDR3 sequence is CSARGQGKETQYF.